A selection of T cell receptor beta chains follows, all from one sample in a study of blood T cells in healthy people across ages. Using its own MiXCR run on the 5' RACE reads, TCRdb lists one record per CDR3 protein. The sample contains fewer than 1,000,000 distinct CDR3 sequences, roughly 44% of which appear only once. Material: blood. These receptors all stem from a man aged 55 to 70 in good health. The CDR3 runs from the conserved cysteine through the conserved F or W. The D gene is left open where the match is weak. Clone size is shown for a subset of rows, as once, few, many or a class of expanded clone.

TRBV6-2/TRBV6-3,NA,TRBJ2-5,NA,TGTGCCAGCAGTTACTCAATCCGACCGTACAATGAGCAGTACTTC,CASSYSIRPYNEQYF
TRBV12-3/TRBV12-4,NA,TRBJ2-2,few,TGTGCCAGCAGTAAGGGGGAAGGGTACACCGGGGAGCTGTTTTTT,CASSKGEGYTGELFF
TRBV24-1,NA,TRBJ2-7,few,TGTGCCACCAGTGACCGCCGGGACACCTCCTACGAGCAGTACTTC,CATSDRRDTSYEQYF
TRBV29-1,NA,TRBJ2-1,many,TGCAGCGTTGTTTTGTCAATGTACAATGAGCAGTTCTTC,CSVVLSMYNEQFF
TRBV18,NA,TRBJ2-7,NA,TGTGCCAGCTCACCCGCGATCTCCTACGAGCAGTACTTC,CASSPAISYEQYF
TRBV20-1,NA,TRBJ2-5,NA,TGCAGTGCTAGTGGAGCGGACTATCAAGAGACCCAGTACTTC,CSASGADYQETQYF
TRBV5-6,TRBD2,TRBJ2-5,few,TGTGCCAGCAGTTACGGGACTACCCTGTGGGAGACCCAGTACTTC,CASSYGTTLWETQYF
TRBV2,NA,TRBJ1-5,NA,TGTGCCAGCAGGAGTAAGTTCAATCAGCCCCAGCATTTT,CASRSKFNQPQHF
TRBV7-9,NA,TRBJ1-1,few,TGTGCCAGCAGCTTAAAAGGCCCGTCTGAAGCTTTCTTT,CASSLKGPSEAFF
TRBV12-3/TRBV12-4,TRBD1,TRBJ1-6,NA,TGTGCCAGCAGTCCCTTCGGACAGGGAGATTCACCCCTCCACTTT,CASSPFGQGDSPLHF
TRBV24-1,NA,TRBJ2-1,NA,TGTGCCACCAGTGCGGCGACAGATGCCTACAATGAGCAGTTCTTC,CATSAATDAYNEQFF
TRBV12-3/TRBV12-4,NA,TRBJ1-1,once,TGTGCCAGCAGTTTAGGACTTTACACTGAAGCTTTCTTT,CASSLGLYTEAFF
TRBV3-1,NA,TRBJ2-1,NA,TGTGCCAGCAGCCCGCTTCGTGGGGGGCAGTTCTTC,CASSPLRGGQFF
TRBV6-5,TRBD1,TRBJ2-5,NA,TGTGCCAGCAGCCTTATGAAGGGGGCGCGGGAGACCCAGTACTTC,CASSLMKGARETQYF
TRBV7-3,NA,TRBJ2-1,few,TGTGCCAGCAGCTCCCTGGGGAGCGGTAGCTCCTACAATGAGCAGTTCTTC,CASSSLGSGSSYNEQFF
TRBV7-2,NA,TRBJ2-7,NA,TGTGCCAGCAGCTTAGCCTCTCAGGGCTACGAGCAGTACTTC,CASSLASQGYEQYF
TRBV20-1,NA,TRBJ1-3,NA,TGCAGTGCCCCCGCCCTGGTGGGCTCTGGAAACACCATATATTTT,CSAPALVGSGNTIYF
TRBV7-2,NA,TRBJ1-5,NA,TGTGCCAGCAGGCAAAATCAGGGACAGCCCCAGCATTTT,CASRQNQGQPQHF
TRBV2,NA,TRBJ2-4,NA,TGTGCCAGCAGTGAAATACACCTAACCAAAAACATTCAGTACTTC,CASSEIHLTKNIQYF
TRBV25-1,NA,TRBJ2-7,few,TGTGCCAGCAGCCCAGCAGGGGAGCCTAGCTCCTACGAGCAGTACTTC,CASSPAGEPSSYEQYF
TRBV20-1,NA,TRBJ2-1,few,TGCAGTGCTAAATCGACAGGAGGAGTTTACAATGAGCAGTTCTTC,CSAKSTGGVYNEQFF
TRBV20-1,NA,TRBJ2-1,many,TGCAGTGTAGCTCAAGCTAGCAGTAGGGAGCAGTTCTTC,CSVAQASSREQFF
TRBV7-2,NA,TRBJ2-1,many,TGTGCCAGCAGCCCCGGGTATGAGCAGTTCTTC,CASSPGYEQFF
TRBV6-6,NA,TRBJ2-2,NA,TGTGCCATCAGTTATCATCCCGGGGAGCTGTTTTTT,CAISYHPGELFF
TRBV20-1,NA,TRBJ2-3,NA,TGCAGTGCTAGGTCCAGGGCTCTCACAGATACGCAGTATTTT,CSARSRALTDTQYF
TRBV2,TRBD2,TRBJ2-3,NA,TGTGCCAGCAGTGGAAGTCTAGCGGGCGGCACAGATACGCAGTATTTT,CASSGSLAGGTDTQYF
TRBV15,TRBD2,TRBJ2-1,few,TGTGCCACCAGCATTATAGCGGGGGGGCAGGTTGAGCAGTTCTTC,CATSIIAGGQVEQFF
TRBV12-3/TRBV12-4,NA,TRBJ2-7,many,TGTGCCAGCAGTTTAGTGAGAGGTCTGGGGATCGAGCAGTACTTC,CASSLVRGLGIEQYF
TRBV7-2,NA,TRBJ1-1,NA,TGTGCCAGCAGCTTAGTTGAGGCCGTGAACACTGAAGCTTTCTTT,CASSLVEAVNTEAFF
TRBV19,TRBD1,TRBJ1-1,NA,TGTGCCAGTAGCTCGGGGACAGGGACCACTGAAGCTTTCTTT,CASSSGTGTTEAFF
TRBV4-1,NA,TRBJ2-5,few,TGCGCCAGCAGCCAAGATCCCCAGGGACCGATCGGGGAGACCCAGTACTTC,CASSQDPQGPIGETQYF
TRBV2,NA,TRBJ2-5,few,TGTGCCAGCAGTGAAGCCAACCAGGGGTTAGAGACCCAGTACTTC,CASSEANQGLETQYF
TRBV7-9,TRBD2,TRBJ2-2,NA,TGTGCCAGCAGAAAAGAAATAGGCGGGGGAACCGGGGAGCTGTTTTTT,CASRKEIGGGTGELFF
TRBV20-1,TRBD1,TRBJ2-1,few,TGCAGTTGGACAGGGGTGGGCAATGAGCAGTTCTTC,CSWTGVGNEQFF
TRBV6-2/TRBV6-3,NA,TRBJ2-4,once,TGTGCCAGCAGTTACGGGAGAAGGGCCAAAAACATTCAGTACTTC,CASSYGRRAKNIQYF
TRBV7-2,TRBD2,TRBJ2-7,few,TGTGCCAGCAGCTTCGGTTGGGGGGGAACCTCCTACGAGCAGTACTTC,CASSFGWGGTSYEQYF
TRBV20-1,NA,TRBJ2-3,NA,TGCAGTGCTAGACAGGACAGCTCCGCTGATACGCAGTATTTT,CSARQDSSADTQYF
TRBV7-2,TRBD1,TRBJ1-5,NA,TGTGCCAGCAGCTTAGTCCCAGGGGGAGATCAGCCCCAGCATTTT,CASSLVPGGDQPQHF
TRBV21-1,NA,TRBJ2-3,NA,TGTGCCAGTCCTCGGAGGGGGAGGTCCCTTGAAACCTCTAGCACAGATACGCAGTATTTT,CASPRRGRSLETSSTDTQYF
TRBV7-2,NA,TRBJ2-5,few,TGTGCCAGCAGTAGGCCAGGGGTTGAGACCCAGTACTTC,CASSRPGVETQYF